The subject of this entry is one TCR beta chain. The antigen is not known. Of the isolated RNA, all was reverse transcribed, and so the sequenced material was expressed TCRB transcripts. Around 3.9 million reads per sample were averaged for naive, central memory and regulatory samples. Libraries were prepared by immunoSEQ multiplex PCR; TCRdb keeps only in-frame clonotypes and omits some of them. The data contain approximately 300,000 clones, roughly 9.6% of them singletons. These data belong to a study of beta chain features in type 1 diabetes. Broader study findings: The naive, central memory and Treg TCRB repertoires showed an apparent similarity that was greater among patients than among healthy donors.

The V end was cut by 3 bases, the J end by 4 bases, with 9 bases between. The CDR3 has 13 residues. Germline V gene sequence: CDR1 MGHDK, CDR2 SYGVNS. Sequencing was performed on naive CD4+ T cells from blood. V and J are TRBV25-1 and TRBJ1-1; D is uncertain. The sequence was obtained from a woman aged 25 to 39 in good health. The CDR3 sequence: CASSEAARTEAFF. The DNA of the CDR3 is TGTGCCAGCAGTGAGGCGGCCCGCACTGAAGCTTTCTTT.